The source of this T cell receptor (beta chain) is a study of blood T cell repertoires in COVID-19. This CDR3 has 14 amino acids. The germline V gene has CDR1 MNHEY and CDR2 SVGAGI. Trimming at V came to 5 bases and at J to 4 bases, leaving 5 bases not matched to a gene. Using immunoSEQ multiplex PCR, the repertoire was profiled, and TCRdb retains in-frame clones only, with some absent. The sample shows about 250,000 clones, roughly 80% of them seen only once. Sequencing was performed on PBMCs or T cells enriched from blood (not recorded which). The sequence derives from a man aged 40-49 years who had been exposed to COVID-19. The chain combines TRBV6-5 with TRBJ1-5; 7 bases map to TRBD1. The CDR3 coding sequence is TGTGCCAGCAGTCCGACAGGGTTGAATCAGCCCCAGCATTTT. Encoded protein: CASSPTGLNQPQHF.